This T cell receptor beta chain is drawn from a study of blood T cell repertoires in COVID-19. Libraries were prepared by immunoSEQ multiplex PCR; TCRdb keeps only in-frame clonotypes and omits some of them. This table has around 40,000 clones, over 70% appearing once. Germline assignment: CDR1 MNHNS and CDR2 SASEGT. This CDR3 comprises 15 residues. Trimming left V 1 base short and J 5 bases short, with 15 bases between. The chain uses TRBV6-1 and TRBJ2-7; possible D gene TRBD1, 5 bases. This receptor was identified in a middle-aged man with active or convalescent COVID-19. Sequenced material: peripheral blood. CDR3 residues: CASSEGGAGLDEQYV. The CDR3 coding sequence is TGTGCCAGCAGTGAAGGTGGGGCAGGGCTTGACGAGCAGTACGTC.